The rows below give T cell receptor beta chains drawn from one sample of a study of human T cells and chemical hapten exposure. Via MiXCR, TCRdb re-called the RACE reads, giving one row per CDR3 protein. The repertoire consists of around 360,000 distinct CDR3 sequences, with about 6.9% occurring once and the leading ten covering about 5.6%. The material was whole blood, obtained in connection with sensitization to the hapten diphenylcyclopropenone (DPC). These receptors were obtained from a woman between 18 and 30 years old with alopecia areata. Some clones in this sample may be carry-over from other donors' samples. Each CDR3 is given with its conserved first and last residue. D genes are given only for firm matches. Rows may omit the clone size; those that give it use once, few, many or a size class.

TRBJ1-2 TRBD1 13 TRBV12-3/TRBV12-4 few TGTGCCAGCAGCGGGGACAGGATAACCGGCTACACCTTC CASSGDRITGYTF
TRBJ1-1 . 17 TRBV5-6 many TGTGCCAGCAGCTCACTTACGAACAGGGTCCTGAACACTGAAGCTTTCTTT CASSSLTNRVLNTEAFF
TRBJ1-1 TRBD1 13 TRBV12-3/TRBV12-4 many TGTGCCAGCAGTAACAGGGGGCAAACTGAAGCTTTCTTT CASSNRGQTEAFF
TRBJ2-5 . 17 TRBV28 . TGTGCCAGCAGTTTTAGTACTCCTCGGGGCCACCAAGAGACCCAGTACTTC CASSFSTPRGHQETQYF
TRBJ2-7 . 14 TRBV24-1 . TGTGCCACCAGTGACCCCCTGTGTGCTAGCGAGCAGTACTTC CATSDPLCASEQYF
TRBJ1-4 . 13 TRBV7-9 . TGTGCCAGCAGCTTATGGGAAAATGAAAAACTGTTTTTT CASSLWENEKLFF
TRBJ1-1 . 15 TRBV5-1 few TGCGCCAGCAGCTTGTCGACGGGCTCGAACACTGAAGCTTTCTTT CASSLSTGSNTEAFF
TRBJ2-5 TRBD2 14 TRBV18 . TGTGCCAGCTCCCAAGGGACTAGTCAAGAGACCCAGTACTTC CASSQGTSQETQYF
TRBJ1-4 TRBD1 16 TRBV12-3/TRBV12-4 . TGTGCCAGCAGTTCTTACACCGGGACAGGGACCGAAAAACTGTTTTTT CASSSYTGTGTEKLFF
TRBJ2-5 . 13 TRBV5-1 many TGCGCCAGCCGAGGGCAGGCCCAAGAGACCCAGTACTTC CASRGQAQETQYF
TRBJ2-1 . 15 TRBV7-6 many TGTGCCAGCAGCTTGACAGGAGGCCGTAGCGATGAGCAGTTCTTC CASSLTGGRSDEQFF
TRBJ1-2 TRBD1 14 TRBV12-3/TRBV12-4 . TGTGCCAGCAGTCCCCGTGACAGGGCGGATGGCTACACCTTC CASSPRDRADGYTF
TRBJ2-4 . 13 TRBV28 many TGTGCCAGCAGTTTTTCAGGAGGGAACATTCAGTACTTC CASSFSGGNIQYF
TRBJ2-7 . 13 TRBV20-1 few TGCAGTGCTATTACACCTAATACGTGCGAGCAGTACTTC CSAITPNTCEQYF
TRBJ2-2 . 16 TRBV28 . TGTGCCAGCAGTTTACCGGGACGGGGCTACACCGGGGAGCTGTTTTTT CASSLPGRGYTGELFF
TRBJ1-2 . 19 TRBV9 . TGTGCCAGCAGCGTAGTAAGGGACTGGGAACACAGGGAGTATAATGGCTACACCTTC CASSVVRDWEHREYNGYTF
TRBJ2-1 . 13 TRBV6-2/TRBV6-3 . TGTGCCAGCAGTTACGTCCAGTACAATGAGCAGTTCTTC CASSYVQYNEQFF
TRBJ2-5 TRBD1 15 TRBV3-1 few TGTGCCAGCAGCCCGGGGACAGGGATCAGGAAGACCCAGTACTTC CASSPGTGIRKTQYF
TRBJ1-1 . 13 TRBV29-1 few TGCAGCGTGCAACAGACTTTGAACACTGAAGCTTTCTTT CSVQQTLNTEAFF
TRBJ1-1 . 16 TRBV7-9 . TGTGCCAGCAGCTTAGCGGTAGGAGCCGGGCAGAACGAAGCTTTCTTT CASSLAVGAGQNEAFF
TRBJ1-3 . 17 TRBV5-1 few TGCGCCAGCAGCTTGGGCGGCAGAACCCACTCTGGAAACACCATATATTTT CASSLGGRTHSGNTIYF
TRBJ1-1 . 15 TRBV29-1 many TGCAGCGTTGACTTATATGGAGCCCACGCGGGTGGAGCTTTCTTT CSVDLYGAHAGGAFF
TRBJ2-5 TRBD2 15 TRBV12-3/TRBV12-4 . TGTGCCACCTCGACTAGCGGGGGTCTTCAAGAGACCCAGTACTTC CATSTSGGLQETQYF
TRBJ2-6 . 18 TRBV18 many TGTGCCAGCTCGACACTGGACAGTGAATTCTCTGGGGCCAACGTCCTGACTTTC CASSTLDSEFSGANVLTF
TRBJ2-5 . 16 TRBV5-4 . TGTGCCAGCAGCGCCCGGGACATTGGGTTGTCGGAGACCCAGTACTTC CASSARDIGLSETQYF
TRBJ1-2 . 11 TRBV20-1 few TGCAGTGCTAGCCAGGGGTATGGCTACACCTTC CSASQGYGYTF
TRBJ2-3 . 15 TRBV5-4 once TGTGCCAGCAGCTTGGACGGACGGGCGGCAGATACGCAGTATTTT CASSLDGRAADTQYF
TRBJ2-1 . 14 TRBV3-1 few TGTGCCAGCAGCCTGAAGGCCATCTACAATGAGCAGTTCTTC CASSLKAIYNEQFF
TRBJ2-3 . 12 TRBV11-2 . TGTGCCAGCAGCCCCACCCTGGATACGCAGTATTTT CASSPTLDTQYF